Listed here are 9 T cell receptor beta chains from one sample, sequenced in a study of cytomegalovirus exposure and HLA in healthy donors. The PCR contained 60 Vbeta and 13 Jbeta primers. Profiled with immunoSEQ multiplex PCR; TCRdb holds only in-frame clones, not every one. This repertoire shows roughly 160,000 clones, about 80% found once; its top ten account for around 4.3%. The sample was PBMCs. The receptors stem from a man aged 25 to 40 in good health and CMV-seronegative.

This rearrangement joins TRBV6-4 to TRBJ2-1; D gene unclear. Trimming took 4 bases from V and 2 from J, leaving 6 bases between them. The CDR3 has 13 amino acids. Looked up from germline, CDR1 is MRHNA and CDR2 is SNTAGT. CDR3 in amino acids: CASSVQAYNEQFF. In nucleotides, the CDR3 is TGTGCCAGCAGTGTGCAGGCCTACAATGAGCAGTTCTTC.

V is TRBV19 and J is TRBJ1-4; D is uncertain. The CDR3 runs to 13 residues. Per germline, CDR1 LNHDA and CDR2 SQIVND (reference sequence). The V end lost 10 bases, the J end lost 11 bases, and 20 bases lay between the germline ends. The CDR3 sequence: CATHPGEDLKLFF. The CDR3 DNA is TGTGCCACCCACCCCGGGGAGGATCTTAAACTGTTTTTT.

This chain links TRBV7-9 with TRBJ2-5; a weak D match, TRBD1 (6 bases). The CDR3 is 15 amino acids. Germline-derived CDR1 and CDR2 are SEHNR and FQNEAQ (reference sequence). V was cut by 3 bases and J by 0 bases, with 11 bases left in between. In DNA, the CDR3 is TGTGCCAGCAGCTTCGGGACACCGTACCAAGAGACCCAGTACTTC. Translating it yields CASSFGTPYQETQYF.

The chain joins TRBV27 to TRBJ1-2; no definite D call. The V end lost 5 bases, the J end lost 4 bases, and 11 bases lay between the germline ends. Germline CDR1 and CDR2: MNHEY and SMNVEV (reference sequence). CDR3 length: 13 amino acids. This chain's CDR3 is CASSPAGSYGYTF. The CDR3 DNA reads TGTGCCAGCAGTCCCGCGGGAAGCTATGGCTACACCTTC.

V is TRBV11-2 and J is TRBJ2-5, with a weak D call TRBD1 (6 bases). Near its end, the DNA agrees better with TRBJ2-7, so the J call may be wrong. Per the germline V gene, CDR1 is SGHAT and CDR2 is FQNNGV. The CDR3 contains 14 residues. CDR3 bases: TGTGCCAGCAGCGCGGTGGACAGTCGCTACGAGCAGTACTTC. Protein product: CASSAVDSRYEQYF.

The chain couples TRBV30 to TRBJ1-1, with 7 bases aligning to TRBD1. The V gene's germline CDR1 is GTSNPN and CDR2 SVGIG (reference sequence). The CDR3 has 16 amino acids. V shed 3 bases, J shed 1 base, and the junction held 11 bases outside the gene matches. The CDR3 sequence is CAWSLPTTGRNTEAFF. CDR3 sequence (DNA): TGTGCCTGGAGCCTCCCGACGACAGGGAGGAACACTGAAGCTTTCTTT.

The chain combines TRBV5-4 with TRBJ2-3; perhaps TRBD1 as D (6 bases). Germline lookup yields CDR1 SGHNT and CDR2 YYREEE (reference sequence). This CDR3 is built from 13 residues. V lost 4 bases and J lost 11, with 17 bases in between. CDR3 DNA sequence: TGTGCCAGCAGCCCCGCTGGGGGCTGGGGGCAGTATTTT. This gives the protein CASSPAGGWGQYF.

This chain connects TRBV14 to TRBJ1-6; unclear D gene. The CDR3 has 15 amino acids. The germline CDR1 and CDR2 sequences are SGHDN and FVKESK. V lost 5 bases and J lost 0, with 8 bases in between. The CDR3 sequence is CASSTIHSYNSPLHF. The CDR3, as DNA: TGTGCCAGCAGCACAATCCACTCCTATAATTCACCCCTCCACTTT. Full variable domain (outside the CDR3, taken from reference TRBV14 and TRBJ1-6): EAGVTQFPSHSVIEKGQTVTLRCDPISGHDNLYWYRRVMGKEIKFLLHFVKESKQDESGMPNNRFLAERTGGTYSTLKVQPAELEDSGVYFCASSTIHSYNSPLHFGNGTRLTVT.

In DNA, the CDR3 is TGTGCCTGGAGAGGCGACAGGGAGCCCTACAATGAGCAGTTCTTC. Translated, it gives CAWRGDREPYNEQFF. The chain has TRBV30 and TRBJ2-1, with 7 bases identical to TRBD1. With V trimmed by 3 bases and J by 2 bases, 7 bases remained unmatched. Germline V lookup: CDR1 GTSNPN, CDR2 SVGIG (reference sequence). The CDR3 consists of 15 residues.